Listed below are T cell receptor beta chains from one sample, sequenced in a study of T cell responses to AZD1222 COVID-19 vaccine. Sequencing was performed with immunoSEQ multiplex PCR; in TCRdb, only in-frame clones are kept and a portion is missing. The sample holds roughly 65,000 clones; approximately 87% are singletons and the top ten take roughly 25%. The starting material was peripheral blood, obtained 28 days after the second AZD1222 dose. The origin of the receptors is an adult who received the AZD1222 COVID-19 vaccine. CDR3s include the opening cysteine and the closing phenylalanine or tryptophan. D genes are given only for firm matches. Rows give clone size only sometimes, using once, few, many, or a class for an expanded clone.

D gene,clone size,V gene,J gene,CDR3 protein,CDR3 DNA
.,.,TRBV5-1,TRBJ1-1,CASSWSHSKGPTEAFF,TGCGCCAGCAGCTGGTCCCATTCTAAGGGGCCCACTGAAGCTTTCTTT
TRBD2,few,TRBV6-1,TRBJ2-1,CASSDFPGGGSYNEQFF,TGTGCCAGCAGTGACTTCCCTGGCGGGGGCTCCTACAATGAGCAGTTCTTC
TRBD1,.,TRBV10-1,TRBJ2-3,CASSLQGADTQYF,TGCGCCAGCAGTTTACAGGGGGCGGATACGCAGTATTTT
.,.,TRBV5-1,TRBJ2-7,CASSFGLNYEQYF,TGCGCCAGCAGCTTCGGACTCAACTACGAGCAGTACTTC
.,.,TRBV7-2,TRBJ2-5,CASSLNKRTGTIETQYF,TGTGCCAGCAGCTTGAATAAGCGCACAGGTACTATCGAGACCCAGTACTTC
TRBD1,.,TRBV6-4,TRBJ1-6,CASGQDDNSPLHF,TGTGCCAGCGGACAGGATGATAATTCACCCCTCCACTTT
.,.,TRBV7-2,TRBJ2-3,CASSLALGGTDTQYF,TGTGCCAGCAGCTTAGCCCTTGGAGGAACAGATACGCAGTATTTT
.,few,TRBV7-9,TRBJ2-3,CASSLVGIGTDTQYF,TGTGCCAGCAGCTTAGTGGGGATTGGCACAGATACGCAGTATTTT
TRBD2,.,TRBV15,TRBJ2-7,CATSPLERGRAYEQYF,TGTGCCACCAGTCCCTTGGAGCGCGGGAGGGCCTACGAGCAGTACTTC
TRBD1,.,TRBV4-2,TRBJ2-3,CASSQDRTGGTDTQYF,TGTGCCAGCAGCCAAGACCGGACAGGGGGCACAGATACGCAGTATTTT
.,.,TRBV27,TRBJ1-5,CASSFGGTVNSNQPQHF,TGTGCCAGCAGTTTTGGCGGCACAGTAAATAGCAATCAGCCCCAGCATTTT
.,.,TRBV7-9,TRBJ2-3,CANEELVPDTQYF,TGTGCCAACGAAGAACTAGTCCCAGATACGCAGTATTTT
.,.,TRBV7-2,TRBJ2-5,CASSLMRAGQETQYF,TGTGCCAGCAGCTTGATGAGGGCGGGACAAGAGACCCAGTACTTC
.,.,TRBV6-5,TRBJ1-1,CASLEVTEAFF,TGTGCCAGCTTAGAGGTAACTGAAGCTTTCTTT
TRBD1,.,TRBV10-3,TRBJ1-2,CAISEHSGTDGGYGYTF,TGTGCCATCAGTGAGCATTCCGGGACAGACGGTGGGTATGGCTACACCTTC
.,.,TRBV20-1,TRBJ1-2,CSASDPLLYGYTF,TGCAGTGCTAGTGACCCCCTACTATATGGCTACACCTTC
TRBD1,.,TRBV5-4,TRBJ2-7,CASSPDRAGSYEQYF,TGTGCCAGCAGCCCTGACAGGGCGGGCTCCTACGAGCAGTACTTC
.,medium-sized,TRBV27,TRBJ2-1,CASSRGGNEQFF,TGTGCCAGCAGTCGGGGCGGCAATGAGCAGTTCTTC
.,.,TRBV5-1,TRBJ2-7,CASSEPHIRYEQYF,TGCGCCAGCAGCGAACCCCACATCCGTTACGAGCAGTACTTC
.,.,TRBV9,TRBJ1-4,CASSEGWAATNEKLFF,TGTGCCAGCAGCGAGGGCTGGGCCGCAACTAATGAAAAACTGTTTTTT
.,.,TRBV5-6,TRBJ1-2,CASSSSYYGYTF,TGTGCCAGCAGCAGCAGCTACTATGGCTACACCTTC
.,.,TRBV3-1/TRBV3-2,TRBJ1-5,CASSQDLGAGEPQHF,TGTGCCAGCAGCCAAGATCTAGGGGCGGGAGAGCCCCAGCATTTT
.,.,TRBV5-1,TRBJ2-3,CARKRDTQYF,TGCGCCAGAAAGAGGGATACGCAGTATTTT
TRBD1,.,TRBV7-8,TRBJ1-2,CASSLEYGGTGLNLIRGYTF,TGTGCCAGCAGCTTGGAATATGGAGGGACAGGGTTAAATTTAATTCGTGGCTACACCTTC
.,.,TRBV11-3,TRBJ2-7,CASSLGLGGAGEQYF,TGTGCCAGCAGCTTAGGATTAGGCGGGGCTGGGGAGCAGTACTTC
TRBD1,.,TRBV7-3,TRBJ1-1,CASSPTPQGFTEAFF,TGTGCCAGCAGCCCTACTCCACAGGGGTTCACTGAAGCTTTCTTT
.,.,TRBV20-1,TRBJ1-1,CTPVGNTEAFF,TGCACCCCGGTAGGGAACACTGAAGCTTTCTTT
.,.,TRBV12-3/TRBV12-4,TRBJ1-3,CASSNRQVDTIYF,TGTGCCAGCAGCAATAGACAGGTGGACACCATATATTTT
.,.,TRBV4-1,TRBJ2-7,CASSQGGQSYEQYF,TGCGCCAGCAGCCAAGGAGGGCAGTCCTACGAGCAGTACTTC
.,.,TRBV2,TRBJ1-1,CATDGERNTEAFF,TGTGCCACGGACGGGGAGAGGAACACTGAAGCTTTCTTT
.,.,TRBV2,TRBJ1-5,CASSGDSYQPQHF,TGTGCCAGCAGTGGGGATTCGTATCAGCCCCAGCATTTT